This T cell receptor beta chain is from a study of neurological immune-mediated disorders. Notes on the study in general: Sharing of CDR3 amino acid sequences among expanded clones across subjects was absent, suggesting private repertoires in all groups. The greatest degree of TCR clonal expansion was observed in HTLV-1-associated myelopathy, with the lowest in multiple sclerosis, below that of healthy controls.

The cDNA was generated through 5'RACE incorporating 10-nucleotide random UMIs. TCRdb used MiXCR to reprocess the 5' RACE reads, holding one entry per CDR3 protein. The table records under 85,000 distinct CDR3 sequences, over 9% of them present only once. CDR3 length: 13 amino acids. Trimming removed 4 bases at V and 4 bases at J, with 11 bases between. Germline CDR1 is MNHEY and CDR2 is SMNVEV (reference sequence). The healthy controls volunteered at a blood bank in Maryland, USA. This clonotype was found many times. Antigen specificity is unknown. V usage is TRBV27 and J usage is TRBJ2-7; tentative D call: TRBD2 (5 bases). Sample: PBMCs. The sequence was collected from a man between 40 and 49 years old in good health. This CDR3 is CASSSLLVYEQYF. In DNA, the CDR3 is TGTGCCAGCAGTTCCCTACTAGTTTACGAGCAGTACTTC.